The 8 T cell receptor beta chains given below trace back to one sample, sequenced in a study of cytomegalovirus exposure and HLA in healthy donors. Use of 60 Vbeta and 13 Jbeta primers characterized the PCR. Clones were read by immunoSEQ multiplex PCR, and TCRdb kept only the in-frame ones, dropping some. The sample has tens of thousands of clones, 82% seen once. Material: PBMCs. All receptors derive from a man aged 50-59 years in good health and CMV-seronegative.

This clone has just a few counts. The V gene is TRBV7-9, the J gene TRBJ1-5; no reliable D call. Trimming removed 1 base at V and 6 bases at J, with 16 bases between. The CDR3 runs to 16 residues. Germline CDR1 reads SEHNR; CDR2 reads FQNEAQ (reference sequence). CDR3 coding DNA: TGTGCCAGCAGCTTAGGTGACGGTACCCGGGGTCAGCCCCAGCATTTT. It encodes CASSLGDGTRGQPQHF.

Only one count was recorded for this clone. The chain uses TRBV19 and TRBJ2-2; 8 bases line up with TRBD1. Germline CDR1 is LNHDA and CDR2 is SQIVND (reference sequence). The ends lost 10 bases at V and 4 bases at J; junction bases unmatched: 11. The CDR3 runs 15 residues. DNA of the CDR3: TGTGCCACCGTTACTTCGGGACAGGTCACCGGGGAGCTGTTTTTT. The encoded protein is CATVTSGQVTGELFF.

The V call is TRBV4-2, the J call TRBJ2-7; 8 bases agree with TRBD2. The germline CDR1 and CDR2 sequences are LGHNA and YNFKEQ. The CDR3 is 14 residues long. V lost 1 base and J lost 6; bases outside the gene matches: 5. The CDR3 region is CASSQVRGGREQYF. In nucleotides, the CDR3 is TGTGCCAGCAGCCAAGTACGGGGGGGCCGCGAGCAGTACTTC.

This clone was recorded once. The CDR3, as DNA: TGTGCCAGCTCACCCGATCAGGGGGCCAAAAACATTCAGTACTTC. Protein: CASSPDQGAKNIQYF. The chain employs TRBV18 and TRBJ2-4, with D tentatively TRBD1 (6 bases). The germline V gene has CDR1 KGHSH and CDR2 LQKENI. V was clipped by 3 bases and J by 1 base, with 10 bases between them. The CDR3 is 15 amino acids.

This clone has a single count. The chain recombines TRBV5-6 with TRBJ2-1, with 10 nucleotides matching TRBD2. The CDR3 sequence is 15 residues long. CDR1 and CDR2 (germline): SGHDT, YYEEEE. The junction had 5 bases not matched to a gene; V was cut back by 0 bases and J by 8 bases. The CDR3 sequence is CASSLALAGAYEQFF. CDR3 sequence (DNA): TGTGCCAGCAGCTTGGCTCTAGCGGGGGCGTATGAGCAGTTCTTC.

This clone was picked up a small number of times. The chain joins TRBV7-2 to TRBJ2-3; D is ambiguous. The CDR3 totals 15 residues. Trimming cost V 4 bases and J 0 bases, with 11 bases left between them. Germline V gene sequence: CDR1 SGHTA, CDR2 FQGNSA. The CDR3 nucleotides read TGTGCCAGCAGCTCTGAAGTAGAGAGCACAGATACGCAGTATTTT. Its translation: CASSSEVESTDTQYF.

CDR3 bases: TGTGCCAGCAGCCAAGTAGCGGGGGTTATTAATGAGCAGTTCTTC. Translation gives CASSQVAGVINEQFF. V gene TRBV7-8 combines with J gene TRBJ2-1; TRBD2 agrees at 9 bases. After removal of 5 bases from V and 7 bases from J, the junction contained 9 bases not matched to a gene. This CDR3 contains 15 residues. Germline values: CDR1 SGHVS, CDR2 FQNEAQ. Looking up the rest from reference TRBV7-8 and TRBJ2-1 gives the full variable domain: GAGVSQSPRYKVAKRGQDVALRCDPISGHVSLFWYQQALGQGPEFLTYFQNEAQLDKSGLPSDRFFAERPEGSVSTLKIQRTQQEDSAVYLCASSQVAGVINEQFFGPGTRLTVL.

The chain has TRBV7-9 and TRBJ1-6, with D uncertain. Trimming pared 7 bases from V and 8 bases from J, leaving 12 bases between. Germline-derived CDR1 and CDR2 are SEHNR and FQNEAQ (reference sequence). This CDR3 is built from 13 residues. CDR3 coding DNA: TGTGCCAGCAACCTATCGAGGGATTCACCCCTCCACTTT. This sequence encodes CASNLSRDSPLHF.